The next 4 T cell receptor beta chains were all read from a single sample in a study of cytomegalovirus exposure and HLA in healthy donors. This PCR relied on a set of 60 Vbeta primers and 13 Jbeta primers. Libraries were prepared by immunoSEQ multiplex PCR; TCRdb keeps only in-frame clonotypes and omits some of them. The table lists roughly 100,000 clones, 65% of them singletons. Sequencing was performed on PBMCs. The receptors come from a woman between 45 and 65 years old in good health and CMV-seropositive.

The chain is built from TRBV28 and TRBJ1-6; 7 nucleotides align to TRBD1. V trimming: 8 bases; J trimming: 8 bases; junction bases outside the gene matches: 3. The CDR3 sequence is 12 residues long. Per germline, CDR1 MDHEN and CDR2 SYDVKM. CDR3 loop: CASAQGYSPLHF. DNA for the CDR3: TGTGCCAGCGCACAGGGGTATTCACCCCTCCACTTT.

This clone was seen only once. CDR3 DNA sequence: TGTGCCAGCAGTCCTAGCGGGGGATTTAATGAGCAGTTCTTC. It specifies CASSPSGGFNEQFF. The chain uses TRBV5-6 and TRBJ2-1; 10 bases are a match to TRBD2. From germline, CDR1 is SGHDT and CDR2 YYEEEE. This CDR3 region has 14 residues. The V segment lost 5 bases and the J segment 7 bases; nucleotides outside the gene matches: 6.

The rearrangement uses TRBV7-2 and TRBJ2-7, with D perhaps TRBD1 (5 bases). CDR1 SGHTA and CDR2 FQGNSA come from the germline V gene. This CDR3 is built from 15 residues. V shed 0 bases and J shed 3 bases, with 12 bases lying between them. The CDR3 loop is CASSLAGATIYEQYF. CDR3 bases: TGTGCCAGCAGCTTAGCAGGGGCTACTATCTACGAGCAGTACTTC.

The genes are TRBV6-5 and TRBJ1-2; D is perhaps TRBD1 (5 bases). The CDR3 is 16 residues long. Germline V gene data show CDR1 as MNHEY and CDR2 as SVGAGI. With 0 bases removed from V and 0 bases from J, the gap between germline ends came to 11 bases. CDR3 residues: CASSYSKGPANYGYTF. The DNA for the CDR3 is TGTGCCAGCAGTTACTCGAAGGGGCCTGCTAACTATGGCTACACCTTC.